These 23 T cell receptor beta chains originate from one sample sequenced in a study of blood T cell repertoires in COVID-19. Some clones are missing from TCRdb's copy, which holds only in-frame ones; the method was immunoSEQ multiplex PCR. Of 150,000 to 200,000 clones in the sample, around 79% were seen once. The sequenced material came from peripheral blood. The receptors were gathered from a man in his 60s with active or convalescent COVID-19.

The chain is built from TRBV28 and TRBJ2-7; possible D gene TRBD2, 5 bases. From germline, CDR1 is MDHEN and CDR2 SYDVKM. V lost 5 bases and J lost 0, with 11 bases in between. This CDR3 contains 14 residues. CDR3 DNA sequence: TGTGCCAGCAGTCCAAGCGGAGACTCCTACGAGCAGTACTTC. Amino acids: CASSPSGDSYEQYF.

The rearrangement links TRBV7-3 to TRBJ1-6; a weak D match, TRBD1 (6 bases). Germline-derived CDR1 and CDR2 are SGHTA and FQGTGA. Trimming stripped 1 base from V and 12 bases from J, with 16 bases between. The CDR3 has 15 amino acids. The CDR3 sequence: CASSLNPRGGGPLHF. CDR3 nucleotide sequence: TGTGCCAGCAGCTTAAATCCTAGAGGGGGGGGACCCCTCCACTTT.

The rearrangement links TRBV2 to TRBJ2-2; TRBD1 might be the D (6 bases). The germline V gene encodes CDR1 SNHLY and CDR2 FYNNEI. The length of the CDR3 is 14 residues. Trimming removed 7 bases at V and 5 bases at J, with 14 bases between. The DNA for the CDR3 is TGTGCCAGCATAATTGTGAGGGGGACCGGGGAGCTGTTTTTT. Residues: CASIIVRGTGELFF.

A single count supports this clone. V is TRBV9 and J is TRBJ1-3, with D possibly TRBD1 on 6 matching bases. The V gene's germline CDR1 is SGDLS and CDR2 YYNGEE. V lost 0 bases to trimming and J lost 4 bases, with 11 bases between them. The CDR3 is 15 residues long. The CDR3 coding sequence is TGTGCCAGCAGCGTAGAGGGGGGGCAAGGAAACACCATATATTTT. Translating gives CASSVEGGQGNTIYF.

The V call is TRBV7-9, the J call TRBJ1-6, with a tentative D call TRBD1 (6 bases). The CDR3 is made up of 15 amino acids. Germline V gene data show CDR1 as SEHNR and CDR2 as FQNEAQ (reference sequence). The V end was cut by 3 bases, the J end by 5 bases, with 11 bases between. CDR3 residues: CASSLTGSDNSPLHF. The CDR3 nucleotides are TGTGCCAGCAGCTTGACAGGATCGGATAATTCACCCCTCCACTTT. Supplemented by reference TRBV7-9 and TRBJ1-6, the full variable domain reads DTGVSQNPRHKITKRGQNVTFRCDPISEHNRLYWYRQTLGQGPEFLTYFQNEAQLEKSRLLSDRFSAERPKGSFSTLEIQRTEQGDSAMYLCASSLTGSDNSPLHFGNGTRLTVT.

This chain connects TRBV5-6 to TRBJ2-1; no firm D call. The CDR3 spans 13 residues. The germline V and J ends were trimmed by 1 base and 4 bases, with 6 bases remaining between them. Looked up from germline, CDR1 is SGHDT and CDR2 is YYEEEE. CDR3 coding DNA: TGTGCCAGCAGCTTGACAGAGTACAATGAGCAGTTCTTC. Protein sequence: CASSLTEYNEQFF. Complete variable domain (other parts from reference TRBV5-6 and TRBJ2-1): DAGVTQSPTHLIKTRGQQVTLRCSPKSGHDTVSWYQQALGQGPQFIFQYYEEEERQRGNFPDRFSGHQFPNYSSELNVNALLLGDSALYLCASSLTEYNEQFFGPGTRLTVL.

The chain carries TRBV7-2 and TRBJ1-2, with TRBD1 identical over 7 bases. The CDR3 contains 13 residues. The V segment lost 5 bases and the J segment 6 bases; nucleotides outside the gene matches: 6. Germline values: CDR1 SGHTA, CDR2 FQGNSA. CDR3 coding DNA: TGTGCCAGCAGCCGGACAGGCTTAGATGGCTACACCTTC. It translates to CASSRTGLDGYTF.

This chain joins TRBV18 and TRBJ2-1; 10 bases map to TRBD2. Germline V gene data show CDR1 as KGHSH and CDR2 as LQKENI. The CDR3 has 16 amino acids. J gave up 4 bases and V 3 bases, and 6 bases lay outside the gene matches. CDR3 loop: CASSPSGRGRYNEQFF. The CDR3 nucleotides read TGTGCCAGCTCACCGAGCGGGAGGGGTCGGTACAATGAGCAGTTCTTC.

This rearrangement joins TRBV2 to TRBJ2-3, with D perhaps TRBD2 (6 bases). V lost 7 bases to trimming and J lost 4 bases, with 21 bases between them. This CDR3 has 16 amino acids. Germline CDR1 and CDR2: SNHLY and FYNNEI. The CDR3 sequence: CASNLRGGGYPDTQYF. In nucleotides, the CDR3 is TGTGCCAGCAATTTGAGGGGTGGAGGGTACCCAGATACGCAGTATTTT.

The chain joins TRBV10-3 to TRBJ2-3; no clear D. The V end was cut by 5 bases, the J end by 0 bases, with 9 bases between. The CDR3 is 14 residues long. From germline, CDR1 is ENHRY and CDR2 SYGVKD. The CDR3 nucleotides read TGTGCCATCAGTTTCCCCTCGAGCACAGATACGCAGTATTTT. This codes for CAISFPSSTDTQYF.

The genes are TRBV3-1 (or the pseudogene TRBV3-2) and TRBJ1-1, with 9 bases fitting TRBD1. Trimming at V came to 4 bases and at J to 11 bases, leaving 8 bases not matched to a gene. This CDR3 has 13 residues. Germline V CDR1 and CDR2: LGHDT, YNNKEL (reference sequence). The CDR3 nucleotides read TGTGCCAGCAGCCTGAGGACAGGGGACGTTGCTTTCTTT. Residues: CASSLRTGDVAFF.

In this sample, this clone turned up a few times. The V gene is TRBV30, the J gene TRBJ2-7, with 9 bases matching TRBD1. The CDR3 consists of 14 residues. V lost 0 bases to trimming and J lost 7 bases; unmatched junction nucleotides: 7. Looked up from germline, CDR1 is GTSNPN and CDR2 is SVGIG (reference sequence). Here the CDR3 DNA reads TGTGCCTGGAGTGTTGGGACAGGGCTTCGGGAGCAGTACTTC. This sequence encodes CAWSVGTGLREQYF. The whole variable domain, filled in from reference TRBV30 and TRBJ2-7, reads SQTIHQWPATLVQPVGSPLSLECTVEGTSNPNLYWYRQAAGRGLQLLFYSVGIGQISSEVPQNLSASRPQDRQFILSSKKLLLSDSGFYLCAWSVGTGLREQYFGPGTRLTVT.

This clone appeared a few times. This chain connects TRBV4-3 to TRBJ2-1; 7 nucleotides agree with TRBD2. Germline CDR1 is LGHNA and CDR2 is YSLEER. The trim removed 1 base at V and 9 bases at J, leaving 6 bases unmatched. The CDR3 runs to 14 residues. The CDR3 nucleotides read TGCGCCAGCAGCCAAGGGCACCCGGGAGGTGAGCAGTTCTTC. Encoded protein: CASSQGHPGGEQFF.

The chain recombines TRBV12-3 or TRBV12-4 with TRBJ2-4; TRBD2 is a possible D gene (6 bases). The CDR3 is 12 residues long. With 1 base removed from V and 13 bases from J, the gap between germline ends came to 11 bases. The CDR3 coding sequence is TGTGCCAGCAGTTTAGTAGATGGGAGGCAGTACTTC. Translation gives CASSLVDGRQYF.

The chain combines TRBV7-8 with TRBJ2-5, with 10 bases identical to TRBD1. CDR1 is SGHVS, CDR2 FQNEAQ, per germline. V lost 5 bases to trimming and J lost 5 bases; unmatched junction nucleotides: 14. The CDR3 length is 17 residues. The CDR3 coding sequence is TGTGCCAGCAGCCGAAGGGGAGACAGGGGGCCCGGTGAGACCCAGTACTTC. Its translation: CASSRRGDRGPGETQYF.

The rearrangement links TRBV7-2 to TRBJ1-1; D unresolved. Per germline, CDR1 SGHTA and CDR2 FQGNSA. The CDR3 totals 14 residues. V was pared by 5 bases and J by 1 base, with 11 bases between. The DNA for the CDR3 is TGTGCCAGCAGCCTTATCGGCGGGAACACTGAAGCTTTCTTT. It is translated as CASSLIGGNTEAFF.

This chain links TRBV18 with TRBJ2-3; 11 bases align to TRBD2. Per the germline V gene, CDR1 is KGHSH and CDR2 is LQKENI. V lost 4 bases and J lost 1; bases outside the gene matches: 4. This CDR3 has 16 residues. The CDR3 DNA reads TGTGCCAGCTCACAGGGGACTAGCGGACGCACAGATACGCAGTATTTT. This gives the protein CASSQGTSGRTDTQYF.

The rearrangement links TRBV5-1 to TRBJ2-2; the match to TRBD1 covers 7 bases. Looked up from germline, CDR1 is SGHRS and CDR2 is YFSETQ. The CDR3 loop spans 18 amino acids. With 2 bases clipped from V and 1 base from J, the junction kept 11 bases outside the gene matches. The CDR3: CASSLTPTGQMNTGELFF. The CDR3 region has the DNA TGCGCCAGCAGCTTAACCCCGACGGGACAGATGAACACCGGGGAGCTGTTTTTT.

This chain uses TRBV11-3 with TRBJ2-1; 10 nucleotides line up with TRBD2. This CDR3 contains 15 residues. Trimming removed 5 bases from V and 2 bases from J; junction bases left unmatched: 3. In germline, CDR1 is SGHNT, CDR2 YENEEA. The CDR3 sequence is CASSPSGSPYNEQFF. The CDR3 DNA sequence: TGTGCCAGCAGCCCTAGCGGGAGCCCCTACAATGAGCAGTTCTTC.

The chain joins TRBV21-1 to TRBJ1-1; no DNA check was done on the table's D call, TRBD1. TRBV21-1 is deemed a pseudogene. CDR3 size: 15 residues. CDR3 DNA: TGTGCCAGCAGCAGCGAGACAGTTACGAACACTGAAGCTTTCTTT. This translates into CASSSETVTNTEAFF.

The rearrangement uses TRBV7-2 and TRBJ1-5, with 7 positions matching TRBD1. This CDR3 is built from 14 residues. The junction had 11 bases not matched to a gene; V was cut back by 6 bases and J by 9 bases. The germline CDR1 and CDR2 sequences are SGHTA and FQGNSA. The CDR3 region has the DNA TGTGCCAGCAGTCCTGGACAGGTGGATGGGCCCCAGCATTTT. Its protein product is CASSPGQVDGPQHF.

The genes are TRBV28 and TRBJ2-1, with D possibly being TRBD2 (6 bases). The CDR3 length is 16 residues. Per germline, CDR1 MDHEN and CDR2 SYDVKM. V lost 3 bases and J lost 5, with 17 bases in between. The CDR3, as DNA: TGTGCCAGCAGTTTTTCCGGGAGCCCCTCGGACAATGAGCAGTTCTTC. This codes for CASSFSGSPSDNEQFF.

This clone came up once. CDR3 sequence reads: CASSPSGLMNTGELFF. CDR3 sequence (DNA): TGTGCCAGCTCACCCTCTGGGCTCATGAACACCGGGGAGCTGTTTTTT. The chain couples TRBV18 to TRBJ2-2; no clear D gene. V gave up 3 bases and J gave up 1 base, with 12 bases separating them. Germline V gives CDR1 KGHSH, CDR2 LQKENI. This CDR3 has 16 amino acids.